This TCR beta chain was recorded in a study of T-cell reconstitution after alpha-beta-depleted transplantation in children. The CDR3 sequence is 15 residues long. V shed 3 bases, J shed 4 bases, and the junction held 10 bases outside the gene matches. Germline CDR1 and CDR2: DFQATT and SNEGSKA (reference sequence). Unique molecular identifiers were used to barcode this TCRbeta library. TCRdb used MiXCR to reprocess the PCR reads, holding one entry per CDR3 protein. The sample has around 370,000 distinct CDR3 sequences; 10% are singletons. This clonotype has a count of ten or more. This sequence joins TRBV20-1 and TRBJ2-7, with 9 bases lining up with TRBD2. The TCR originated in a human donor who donated a stem cell graft to a child with acute lymphoblastic leukemia. The sequences come from PBMCs from the stem cell graft donor, collected from the stem cell graft. The CDR3 reads CSARGNAGGGYEQYF. The CDR3 nucleotides read TGCAGTGCTAGGGGAAATGCGGGAGGGGGGTACGAGCAGTACTTC.